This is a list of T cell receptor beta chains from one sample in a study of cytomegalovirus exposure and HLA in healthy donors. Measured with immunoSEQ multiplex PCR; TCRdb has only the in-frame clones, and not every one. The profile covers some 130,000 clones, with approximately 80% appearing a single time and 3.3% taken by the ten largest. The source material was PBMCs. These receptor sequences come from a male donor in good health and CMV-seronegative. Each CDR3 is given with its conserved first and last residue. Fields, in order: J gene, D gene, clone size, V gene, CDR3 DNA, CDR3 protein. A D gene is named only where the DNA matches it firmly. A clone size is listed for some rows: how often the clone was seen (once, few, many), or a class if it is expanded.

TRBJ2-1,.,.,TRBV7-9,TGTGCCAGCAGTATCAGGGAGGTAAATGAGCAGTTCTTC,CASSIREVNEQFF
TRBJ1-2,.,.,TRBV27,TGTGCCAGCAGGGTGGGATCTCGACAGGATGACTATGGCTACACCTTC,CASRVGSRQDDYGYTF
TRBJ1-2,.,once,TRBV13,TGTGCCAGCAGCAACCCAGGGGTGTTGGGCTACACCTTC,CASSNPGVLGYTF
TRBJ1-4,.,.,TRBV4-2,TGTGCCAGCAGCCAAGTGGCCCAGGGGTTGGCTAATGAAAAACTGTTTTTT,CASSQVAQGLANEKLFF
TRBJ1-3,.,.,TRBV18,TGTGCCAGCTCATCAGGAATCTCTGGAAACACCATATATTTT,CASSSGISGNTIYF
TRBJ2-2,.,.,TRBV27,TGTGCCAGCAGTTTATTGGAGACGGGACTTACGGGCGGGGAGCTGTTTTTT,CASSLLETGLTGGELFF
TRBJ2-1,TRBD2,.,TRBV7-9,TGTGCCAGCAGCCCCAAGCGGGGGAGTTTGAATGAGCAGTTCTTC,CASSPKRGSLNEQFF
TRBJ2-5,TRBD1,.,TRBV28,TGTGCCAGCAGTGCCGGGACAGCAACCGGGGAGACCCAGTACTTC,CASSAGTATGETQYF
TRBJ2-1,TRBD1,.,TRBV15,TGTGCCACCAGCAGGCCGGGACAGGGGCCCAATGAGCAGTTCTTC,CATSRPGQGPNEQFF
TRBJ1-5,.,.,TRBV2,TGTGCCAGCACCTCCGAGGGCAATCAGCCCCAGCATTTT,CASTSEGNQPQHF
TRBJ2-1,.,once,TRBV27,TGTGCCAGCAGCGCAGAAAGGGGCTCCTACAATGAGCAGTTCTTC,CASSAERGSYNEQFF
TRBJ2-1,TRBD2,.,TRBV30,TGTGCCTGGAGTGTACCCCCTTCTACTAGCGGGGGGGCAAAGAGTGAGCAGTTCTTC,CAWSVPPSTSGGAKSEQFF
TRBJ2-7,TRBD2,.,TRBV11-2,TGTGCCAGCAGCCCCAAACTAGCGGGAGATAACGAGCAGTACTTC,CASSPKLAGDNEQYF
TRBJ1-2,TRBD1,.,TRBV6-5,TGTGCCAGCAGTACCCGGACAGGGTGGAACTATGGCTACACCTTC,CASSTRTGWNYGYTF
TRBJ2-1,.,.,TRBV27,TGTGCCAGCAGTTTACCTGGTAGCGAGAATGAGCAGTTCTTC,CASSLPGSENEQFF
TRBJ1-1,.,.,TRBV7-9,TGTTCCAGCAGCTCGTACAGGATTGGCATGAACACTGAAGCTTTCTTT,CSSSSYRIGMNTEAFF
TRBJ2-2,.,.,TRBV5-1,TGCGCCAGCAGTGGAGGCTTGGCGGTGAACACCGGGGAGCTGTTTTTT,CASSGGLAVNTGELFF
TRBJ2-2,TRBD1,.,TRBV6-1,TGTGCCAGCAGTGAAGTTGTCTTGGGACAGGGGGTGTACACCGGGGAGCTGTTTTTT,CASSEVVLGQGVYTGELFF
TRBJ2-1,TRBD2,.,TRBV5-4,TGTGCCAGCAGCTTGGCCTTTCAGCGGGAGAATGAGCAGTTCTTC,CASSLAFQRENEQFF
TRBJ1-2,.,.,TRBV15,TGTGCCACCAGCAGAGACGGACTAGCTAACTATGGCTACACCTTC,CATSRDGLANYGYTF
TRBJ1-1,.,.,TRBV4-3,TGCGCCAGCAGCCAAGATCGGGGGAACACGAACACTGAAGCTTTCTTT,CASSQDRGNTNTEAFF